Listed below are T cell receptor beta chains from one sample, sequenced in a study of T-cell memory formation after mild COVID-19. Via MiXCR, TCRdb re-called the 5' RACE reads, giving one row per CDR3 protein. Of some 270,000 distinct CDR3 sequences in the sample, approximately 15% are singletons; the top ten hold less than 2.5%. Material for sequencing was PBMCs or a T cell subset sorted from them (not recorded which). These receptors originate from an adult woman who had mild COVID-19 (a few samples of this study predate the infection). Cell type and time point are not known. The CDR3 runs from the conserved cysteine through the conserved F or W. D genes are given only for firm matches. Expanded clones are given a class, and other clones once, few, many or no size at all.

-,-,TRBJ1-5,16,TRBV12-3/TRBV12-4,TGTGCCAGCAGTTCTCACGGTGGGGGAGGCAATCAGCCCCAGCATTTT,CASSSHGGGGNQPQHF
-,-,TRBJ1-2,16,TRBV20-1,TGCAGTGCTAAAAGAGAGGGTCGTTTTTCTAACTATGGCTACACCTTC,CSAKREGRFSNYGYTF
TRBD2,-,TRBJ2-1,17,TRBV2,TGTGCCAGCAGCACCGCCCGACTAGCGGGAGTTCACTATGAGCAGTTCTTC,CASSTARLAGVHYEQFF
TRBD1,-,TRBJ2-5,15,TRBV12-3/TRBV12-4,TGTGCCAGCAGACCTGGGGGACAGATACAAGAGACCCAGTACTTC,CASRPGGQIQETQYF
-,many,TRBJ2-7,12,TRBV5-1,TGCGCCAGCAGCTTGCCCTCCTACGAGCAGTACTTC,CASSLPSYEQYF
TRBD1,-,TRBJ2-2,15,TRBV5-4,TGTGCCAGCAGCTTGTGGACAGGGGGGACCGGGGAGCTGTTTTTT,CASSLWTGGTGELFF
-,once,TRBJ2-7,13,TRBV6-5,TGTGCCAGCTCTGTGCAGGGACGCAACGAGCAGTACTTC,CASSVQGRNEQYF
-,few,TRBJ2-7,15,TRBV7-2,TGTGCCAGCAGCTCACCCGGGTCCTACTCCTACGCGCAGTACTTC,CASSSPGSYSYAQYF
-,-,TRBJ1-5,12,TRBV27,TGTGCCAGCAGCCCCGGGCCGGGGGCCCAGCATTTT,CASSPGPGAQHF
TRBD1,-,TRBJ2-7,14,TRBV24-1,TGTGACACCAGTGATGGACAGGGGCCTAGCGTGCAGTACTTC,CDTSDGQGPSVQYF
TRBD2,few,TRBJ2-1,17,TRBV9,TGTGCCAGCAGCGTAGGGGGAGCGGGGGGCTCCTACAATGAGCAGTTCTTC,CASSVGGAGGSYNEQFF
TRBD1,-,TRBJ2-1,15,TRBV9,TGTGCCAGCAGCCAAGAGGGACAGGGGTTGACTGAGCAGTTCTTC,CASSQEGQGLTEQFF
TRBD2,few,TRBJ2-1,15,TRBV7-2,TGTGCCAGCAGCTTCTCTAGCGGGGGATTCAATGAGCAGTTCTTC,CASSFSSGGFNEQFF
-,many,TRBJ1-2,12,TRBV20-1,TGCAGTGCTCCGTCCACTAACTATGGCTACACCTTC,CSAPSTNYGYTF
TRBD2,-,TRBJ2-3,17,TRBV18,TGTGCCAGCTCACCAAGACTAACTAGCGGGGGAACAGATACGCAGTATTTT,CASSPRLTSGGTDTQYF
-,many,TRBJ2-5,13,TRBV6-5,TGTGCCAGCAGCACGGACAGACAAGAGACCCAGTACTTC,CASSTDRQETQYF